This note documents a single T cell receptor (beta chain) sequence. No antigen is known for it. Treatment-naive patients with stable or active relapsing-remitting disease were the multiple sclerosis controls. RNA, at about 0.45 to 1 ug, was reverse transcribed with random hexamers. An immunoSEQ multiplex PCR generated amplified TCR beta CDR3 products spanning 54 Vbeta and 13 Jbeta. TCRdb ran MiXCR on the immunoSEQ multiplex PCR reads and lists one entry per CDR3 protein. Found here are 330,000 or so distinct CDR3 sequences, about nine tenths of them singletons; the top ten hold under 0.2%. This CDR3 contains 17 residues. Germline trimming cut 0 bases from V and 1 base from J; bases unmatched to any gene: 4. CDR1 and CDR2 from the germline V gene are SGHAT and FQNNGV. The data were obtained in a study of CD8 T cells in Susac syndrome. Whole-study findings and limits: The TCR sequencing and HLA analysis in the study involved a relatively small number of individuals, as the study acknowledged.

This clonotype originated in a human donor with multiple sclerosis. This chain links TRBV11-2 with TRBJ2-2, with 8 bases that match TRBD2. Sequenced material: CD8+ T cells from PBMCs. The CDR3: CASSLEVAGLNTGELFF. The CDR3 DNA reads TGTGCCAGCAGCTTAGAAGTAGCGGGACTGAACACCGGGGAGCTGTTTTTT.